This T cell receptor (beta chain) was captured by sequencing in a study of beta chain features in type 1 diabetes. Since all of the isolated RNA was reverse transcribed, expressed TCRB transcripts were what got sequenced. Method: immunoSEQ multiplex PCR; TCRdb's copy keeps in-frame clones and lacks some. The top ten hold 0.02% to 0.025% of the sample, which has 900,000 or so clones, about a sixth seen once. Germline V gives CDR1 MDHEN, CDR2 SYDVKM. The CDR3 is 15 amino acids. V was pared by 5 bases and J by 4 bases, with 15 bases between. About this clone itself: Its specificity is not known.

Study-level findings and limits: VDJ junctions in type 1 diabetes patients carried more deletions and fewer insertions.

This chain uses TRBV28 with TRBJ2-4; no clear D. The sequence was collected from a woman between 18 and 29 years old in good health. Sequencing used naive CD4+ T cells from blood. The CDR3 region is CASSAGPISKNIQYF. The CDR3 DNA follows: TGTGCCAGCAGTGCAGGACCCATTAGTAAAAACATTCAGTACTTC.